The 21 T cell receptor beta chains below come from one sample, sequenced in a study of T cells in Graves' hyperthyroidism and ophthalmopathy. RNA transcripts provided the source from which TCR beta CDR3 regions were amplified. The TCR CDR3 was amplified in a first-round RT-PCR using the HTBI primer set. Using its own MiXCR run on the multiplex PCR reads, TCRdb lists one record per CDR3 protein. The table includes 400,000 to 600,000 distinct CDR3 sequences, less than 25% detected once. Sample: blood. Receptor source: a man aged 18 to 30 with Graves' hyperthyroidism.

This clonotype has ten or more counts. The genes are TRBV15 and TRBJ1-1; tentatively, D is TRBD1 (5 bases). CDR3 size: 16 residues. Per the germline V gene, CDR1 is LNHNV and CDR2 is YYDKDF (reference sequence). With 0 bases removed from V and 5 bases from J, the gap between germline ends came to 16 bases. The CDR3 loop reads CATSRDLGAISTEAFF. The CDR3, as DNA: TGTGCCACCAGCAGAGATCTAGGGGCCATCTCGACTGAAGCTTTCTTT.

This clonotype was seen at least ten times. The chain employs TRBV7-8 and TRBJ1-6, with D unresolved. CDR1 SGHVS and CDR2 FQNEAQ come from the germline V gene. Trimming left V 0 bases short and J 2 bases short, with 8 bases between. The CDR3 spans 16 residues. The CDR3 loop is CASSLAGTAYNSPLHF. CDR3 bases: TGTGCCAGCAGCTTAGCGGGCACAGCCTATAATTCACCCCTCCACTTT.

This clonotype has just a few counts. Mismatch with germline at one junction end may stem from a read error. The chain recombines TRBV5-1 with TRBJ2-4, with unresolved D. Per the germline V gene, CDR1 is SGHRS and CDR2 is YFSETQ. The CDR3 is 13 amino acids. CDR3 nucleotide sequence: TGCGCCAGCAGCCTCCTGGGCAAAAACATTAAGTACTTC. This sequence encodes CASSLLGKNIKYF.

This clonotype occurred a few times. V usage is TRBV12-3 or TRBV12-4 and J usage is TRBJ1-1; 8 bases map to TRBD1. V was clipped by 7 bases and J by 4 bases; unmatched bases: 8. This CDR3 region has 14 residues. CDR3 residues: CASTPTGGSTEAFF. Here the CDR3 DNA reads TGTGCCAGCACCCCAACAGGGGGGTCCACTGAAGCTTTCTTT.

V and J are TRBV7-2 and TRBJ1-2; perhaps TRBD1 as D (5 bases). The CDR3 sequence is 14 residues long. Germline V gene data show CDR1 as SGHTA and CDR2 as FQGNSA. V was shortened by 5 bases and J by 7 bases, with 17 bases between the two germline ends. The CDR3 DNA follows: TGTGCCAGCAGCCCACAGGACGGTCTGGGTGGCTACACCTTC. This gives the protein CASSPQDGLGGYTF.

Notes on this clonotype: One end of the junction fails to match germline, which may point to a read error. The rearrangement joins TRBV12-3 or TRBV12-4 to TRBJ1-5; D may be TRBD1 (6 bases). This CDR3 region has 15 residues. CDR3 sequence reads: CASSFRTAGNQPQHF. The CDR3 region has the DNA TGTGCCAGCAGTTTTAGGACAGCGGGGAATCAGCCTCAGCATTTT.

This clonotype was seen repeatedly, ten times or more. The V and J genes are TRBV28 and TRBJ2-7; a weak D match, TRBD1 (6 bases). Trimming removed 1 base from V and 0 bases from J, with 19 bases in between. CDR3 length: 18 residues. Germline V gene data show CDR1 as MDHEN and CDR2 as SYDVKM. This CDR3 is CASSLYSPRQGISYEQYF. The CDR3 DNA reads TGTGCCAGCAGTTTATACTCTCCCCGCCAGGGGATCTCCTACGAGCAGTACTTC. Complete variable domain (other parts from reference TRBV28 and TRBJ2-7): DVKVTQSSRYLVKRTGEKVFLECVQDMDHENMFWYRQDPGLGLRLIYFSYDVKMKEKGDIPEGYSVSREKKERFSLILESASTNQTSMYLCASSLYSPRQGISYEQYFGPGTRLTVT.

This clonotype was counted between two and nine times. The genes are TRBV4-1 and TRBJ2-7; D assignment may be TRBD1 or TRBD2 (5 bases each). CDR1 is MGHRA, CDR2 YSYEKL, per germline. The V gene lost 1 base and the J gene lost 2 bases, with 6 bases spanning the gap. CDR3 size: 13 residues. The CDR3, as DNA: TGCGCCAGCAGCCAAGGGGACCCCTACGAGCAGTACTTC. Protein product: CASSQGDPYEQYF.

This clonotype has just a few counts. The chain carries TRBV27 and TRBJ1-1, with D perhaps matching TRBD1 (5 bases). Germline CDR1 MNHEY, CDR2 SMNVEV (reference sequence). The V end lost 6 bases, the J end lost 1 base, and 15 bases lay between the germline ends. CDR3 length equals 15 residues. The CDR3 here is CASSHGATSNTEAFF. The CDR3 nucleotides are TGTGCCAGCAGCCACGGGGCCACTTCGAACACTGAAGCTTTCTTT.

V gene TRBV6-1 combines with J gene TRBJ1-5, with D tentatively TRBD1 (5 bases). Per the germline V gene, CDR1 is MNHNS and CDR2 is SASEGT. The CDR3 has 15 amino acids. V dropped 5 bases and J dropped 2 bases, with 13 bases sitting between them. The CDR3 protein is CASSLDGAGNQPQHF. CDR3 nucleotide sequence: TGTGCCAGCAGTCTAGACGGGGCTGGCAATCAGCCCCAGCATTTT.

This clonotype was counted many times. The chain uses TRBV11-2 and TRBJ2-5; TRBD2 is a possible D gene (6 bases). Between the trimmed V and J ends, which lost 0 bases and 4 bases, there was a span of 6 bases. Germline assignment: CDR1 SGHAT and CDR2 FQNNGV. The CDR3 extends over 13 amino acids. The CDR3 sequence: CASSLEAGETQYF. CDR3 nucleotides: TGTGCCAGCAGCTTAGAAGCGGGAGAGACCCAGTACTTC. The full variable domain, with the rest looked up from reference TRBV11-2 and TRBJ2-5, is EAGVAQSPRYKIIEKRQSVAFWCNPISGHATLYWYQQILGQGPKLLIQFQNNGVVDDSQLPKDRFSAERLKGVDSTLKIQPAKLEDSAVYLCASSLEAGETQYFGPGTRLLVL.

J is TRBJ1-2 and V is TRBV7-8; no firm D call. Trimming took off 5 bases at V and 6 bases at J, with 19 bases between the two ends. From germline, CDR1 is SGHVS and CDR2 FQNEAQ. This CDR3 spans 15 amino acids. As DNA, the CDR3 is TGTGCCAGCAGCCCGCGGACTCAACAAAAGGATGGCTACACCTTC. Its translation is CASSPRTQQKDGYTF.

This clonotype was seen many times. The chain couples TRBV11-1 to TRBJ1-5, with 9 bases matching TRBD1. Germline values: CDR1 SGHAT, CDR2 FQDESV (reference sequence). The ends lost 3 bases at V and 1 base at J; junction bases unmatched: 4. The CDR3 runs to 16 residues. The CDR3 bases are TGTGCCAGCAGCTTGACAGGGGGGTTGAGCAATCAGCCCCAGCATTTT. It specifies CASSLTGGLSNQPQHF.

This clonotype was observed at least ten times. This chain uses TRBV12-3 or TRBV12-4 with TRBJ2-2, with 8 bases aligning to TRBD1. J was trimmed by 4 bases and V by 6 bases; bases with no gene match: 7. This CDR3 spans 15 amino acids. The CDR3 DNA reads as TGTGCCAGCAGCCAACAGGGGGATCGCACCGGGGAGCTGTTTTTT. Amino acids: CASSQQGDRTGELFF.

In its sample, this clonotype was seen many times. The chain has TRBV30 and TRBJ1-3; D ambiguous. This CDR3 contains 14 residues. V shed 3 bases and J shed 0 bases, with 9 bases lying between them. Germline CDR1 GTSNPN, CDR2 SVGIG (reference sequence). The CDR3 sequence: CAWSDGSSGNTIYF. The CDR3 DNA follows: TGTGCCTGGAGCGACGGCAGCTCTGGAAACACCATATATTTT.

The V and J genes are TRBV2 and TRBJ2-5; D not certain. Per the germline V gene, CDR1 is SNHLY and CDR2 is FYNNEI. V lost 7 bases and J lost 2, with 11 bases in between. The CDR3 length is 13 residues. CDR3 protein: CASTGQTQETQYF. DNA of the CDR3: TGTGCCAGCACCGGGCAGACGCAAGAGACCCAGTACTTC.

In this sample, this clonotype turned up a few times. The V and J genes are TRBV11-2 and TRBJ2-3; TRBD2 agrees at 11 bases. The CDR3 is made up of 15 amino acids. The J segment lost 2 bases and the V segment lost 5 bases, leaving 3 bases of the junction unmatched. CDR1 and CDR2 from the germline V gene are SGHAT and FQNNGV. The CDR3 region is CASSMTSGATDTQYF. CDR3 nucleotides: TGTGCCAGCAGCATGACTAGCGGGGCCACAGATACGCAGTATTTT.

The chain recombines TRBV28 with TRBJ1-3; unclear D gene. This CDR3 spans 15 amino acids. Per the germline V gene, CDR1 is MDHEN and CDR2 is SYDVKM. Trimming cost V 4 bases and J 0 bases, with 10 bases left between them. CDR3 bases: TGTGCCAGCAGTTATACCGTCAGCTCTGGAAACACCATATATTTT. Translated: CASSYTVSSGNTIYF.

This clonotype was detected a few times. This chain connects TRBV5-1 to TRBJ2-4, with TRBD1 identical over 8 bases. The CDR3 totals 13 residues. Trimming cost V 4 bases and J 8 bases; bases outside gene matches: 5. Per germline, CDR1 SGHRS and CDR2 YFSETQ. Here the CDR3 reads CASSVDRGDIQYF. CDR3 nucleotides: TGCGCCAGCAGCGTCGACAGGGGTGACATTCAGTACTTC.

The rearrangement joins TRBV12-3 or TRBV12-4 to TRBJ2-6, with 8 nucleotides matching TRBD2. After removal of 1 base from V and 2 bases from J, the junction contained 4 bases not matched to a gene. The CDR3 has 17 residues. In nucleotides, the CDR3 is TGTGCCAGCAGTTTAGTTGCGGGAGGTGCTGGGGCCAACGTCCTGACTTTC. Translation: CASSLVAGGAGANVLTF.

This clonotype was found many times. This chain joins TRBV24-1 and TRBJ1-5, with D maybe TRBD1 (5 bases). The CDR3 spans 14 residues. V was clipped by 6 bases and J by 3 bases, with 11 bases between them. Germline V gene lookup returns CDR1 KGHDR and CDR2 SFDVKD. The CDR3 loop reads CATSPQGLNQPQHF. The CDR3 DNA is TGTGCCACCAGTCCTCAGGGACTCAATCAGCCCCAGCATTTT.